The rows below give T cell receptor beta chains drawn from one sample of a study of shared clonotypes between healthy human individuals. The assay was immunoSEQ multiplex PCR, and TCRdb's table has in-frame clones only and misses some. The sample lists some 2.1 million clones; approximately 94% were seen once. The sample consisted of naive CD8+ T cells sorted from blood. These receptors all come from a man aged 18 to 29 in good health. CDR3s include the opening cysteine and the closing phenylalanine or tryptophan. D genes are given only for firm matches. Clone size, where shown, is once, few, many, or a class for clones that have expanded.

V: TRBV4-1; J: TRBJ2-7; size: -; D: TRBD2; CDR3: CASSHIAGEGYEQYF; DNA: TGCGCCAGCAGCCATATAGCGGGAGAGGGATACGAGCAGTACTTC
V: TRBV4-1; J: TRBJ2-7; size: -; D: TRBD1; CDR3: CASSQVTGDHEQYF; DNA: TGCGCCAGCAGCCAAGTGACAGGGGACCACGAGCAGTACTTC
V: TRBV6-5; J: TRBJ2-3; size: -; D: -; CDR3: CASGPWDTQYF; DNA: TGTGCCAGCGGACCCTGGGATACGCAGTATTTT
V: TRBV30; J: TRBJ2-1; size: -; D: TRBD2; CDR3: CAWSNAGGDREFF; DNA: TGTGCCTGGAGTAATGCGGGAGGGGATAGGGAGTTCTTC
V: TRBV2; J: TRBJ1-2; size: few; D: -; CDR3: CASSGGQPNYGYTF; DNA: TGTGCCAGCTCCGGGGGTCAACCTAACTATGGCTACACCTTC
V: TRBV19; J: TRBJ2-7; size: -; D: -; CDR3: CASSMEASPLLEQYF; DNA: TGTGCCAGTAGTATGGAGGCTAGCCCCTTACTCGAGCAGTACTTC
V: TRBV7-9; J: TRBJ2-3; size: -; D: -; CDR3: CASSFGTPSTDTQYF; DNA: TGTGCCAGCAGCTTCGGGACGCCTAGCACAGATACGCAGTATTTT
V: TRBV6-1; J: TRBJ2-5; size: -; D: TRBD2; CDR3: CASSDLGDSGGQETQYF; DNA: TGTGCCAGCAGTGATCTTGGCGATAGCGGGGGCCAAGAGACCCAGTACTTC
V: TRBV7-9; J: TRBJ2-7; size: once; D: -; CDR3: CASSRDSSYEQYF; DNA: TGTGCCAGCAGCCGGGACTCCTCCTACGAGCAGTACTTC
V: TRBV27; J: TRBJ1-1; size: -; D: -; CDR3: CASSLSPATGEGTEAFF; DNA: TGTGCCAGCAGTTTATCGCCGGCCACCGGGGAGGGGACTGAAGCTTTCTTT
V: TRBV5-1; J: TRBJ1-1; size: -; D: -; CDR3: CASSLQGLLNTEAFF; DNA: TGCGCCAGCAGCTTGCAGGGGCTCCTCAACACTGAAGCTTTCTTT
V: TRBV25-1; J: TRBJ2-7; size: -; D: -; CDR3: CASISGYEQYF; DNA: TGTGCCAGCATCTCCGGGTACGAGCAGTACTTC
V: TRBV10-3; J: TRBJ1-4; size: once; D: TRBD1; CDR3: CAISDRQGVREKLFF; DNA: TGTGCCATCAGTGATCGACAGGGTGTTCGAGAAAAACTGTTTTTT
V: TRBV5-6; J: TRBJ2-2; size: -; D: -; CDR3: CASSLVQGSAGELFF; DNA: TGTGCCAGCAGCTTGGTACAGGGCTCGGCCGGGGAGCTGTTTTTT
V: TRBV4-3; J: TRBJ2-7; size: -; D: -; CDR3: CASSQDVALRDYEQYF; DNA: TGCGCCAGCAGCCAAGATGTGGCACTACGTGACTACGAGCAGTACTTC
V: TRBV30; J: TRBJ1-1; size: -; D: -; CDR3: CAWSVYHLEAFF; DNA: TGTGCCTGGAGTGTATACCACCTTGAAGCTTTCTTT
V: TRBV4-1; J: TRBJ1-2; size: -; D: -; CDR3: CASSQITGFLGYTF; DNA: TGCGCCAGCAGCCAGATTACAGGGTTTCTTGGCTACACCTTC
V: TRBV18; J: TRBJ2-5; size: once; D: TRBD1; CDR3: CASSSRDREAQETQYF; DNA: TGTGCCAGCTCAAGCCGGGACAGGGAAGCCCAAGAGACCCAGTACTTC
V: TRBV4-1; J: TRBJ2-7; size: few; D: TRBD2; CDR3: CASSLRFSSGGIAEQYF; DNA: TGCGCCAGCAGCCTCCGATTCTCTAGCGGGGGGATCGCCGAGCAGTACTTC
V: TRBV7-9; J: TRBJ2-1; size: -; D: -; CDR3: CASSSLENEQFF; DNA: TGTGCCAGCAGCTCACTAGAGAATGAGCAGTTCTTC
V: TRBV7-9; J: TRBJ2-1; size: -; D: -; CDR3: CASSQSAGRRNEQFF; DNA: TGTGCCAGCAGCCAATCGGCAGGGAGGCGCAATGAGCAGTTCTTC
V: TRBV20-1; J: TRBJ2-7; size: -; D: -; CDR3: CSARELGEQYF; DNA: TGCAGTGCTAGGGAGCTGGGAGAGCAGTACTTC
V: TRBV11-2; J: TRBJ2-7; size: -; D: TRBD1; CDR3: CASSPLTGPYEQYF; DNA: TGTGCCAGCAGCCCCTTGACAGGGCCCTACGAGCAGTACTTC
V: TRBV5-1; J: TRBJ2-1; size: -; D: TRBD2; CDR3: CASKAGGPDEQFF; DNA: TGCGCCAGCAAGGCGGGAGGGCCGGATGAGCAGTTCTTC
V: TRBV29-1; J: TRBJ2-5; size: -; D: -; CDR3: CSVEGGLRDRETQYF; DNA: TGCAGCGTTGAAGGGGGGCTTCGGGACCGAGAGACCCAGTACTTC
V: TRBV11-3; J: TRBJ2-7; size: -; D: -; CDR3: CASSLDGRGYEQYF; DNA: TGTGCCAGCAGCTTAGATGGCAGGGGTTACGAGCAGTACTTC
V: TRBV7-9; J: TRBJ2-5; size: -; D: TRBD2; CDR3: CASSSGASQETQYF; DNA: TGTGCCAGCAGCAGCGGGGCCTCGCAAGAGACCCAGTACTTC
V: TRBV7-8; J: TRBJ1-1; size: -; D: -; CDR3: CASSPRQAGELGTEAFF; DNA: TGTGCCAGCAGTCCTCGACAGGCAGGGGAGTTGGGCACTGAAGCTTTCTTT
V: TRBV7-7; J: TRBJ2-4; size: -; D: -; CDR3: CASSLGESKNIQYF; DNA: TGTGCTAGCAGCTTAGGAGAGTCCAAAAACATTCAGTACTTC
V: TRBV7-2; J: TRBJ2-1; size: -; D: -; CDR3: CASSLRFDEQFF; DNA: TGTGCCAGCAGCTTGAGGTTTGATGAGCAGTTCTTC
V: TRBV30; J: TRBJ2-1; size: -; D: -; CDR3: CAWALLDSYNEQFF; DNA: TGTGCCTGGGCCCTTTTGGACTCCTACAATGAGCAGTTCTTC
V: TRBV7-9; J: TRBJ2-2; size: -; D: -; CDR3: CASSSARELWAGELFF; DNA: TGTGCCAGCAGCTCGGCCAGGGAACTGTGGGCCGGGGAGCTGTTTTTT
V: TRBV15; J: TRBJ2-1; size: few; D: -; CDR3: CATSRDLGANEQFF; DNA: TGTGCCACCAGCAGAGATCTAGGAGCAAATGAGCAGTTCTTC
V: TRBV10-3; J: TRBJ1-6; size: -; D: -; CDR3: CATWNGMGGNSPLHF; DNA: TGTGCCACCTGGAACGGAATGGGGGGGAATTCACCCCTCCACTTT
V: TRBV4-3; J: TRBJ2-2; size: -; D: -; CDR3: CASSQDTGEGGELFF; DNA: TGCGCCAGCAGCCAAGACACGGGAGAGGGCGGGGAGCTGTTTTTT
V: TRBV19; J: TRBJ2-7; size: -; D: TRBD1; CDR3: CASSSKGTGYYEQYF; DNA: TGTGCCAGTAGTTCCAAGGGGACAGGGTACTACGAGCAGTACTTC
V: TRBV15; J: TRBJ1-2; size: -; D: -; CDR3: CATSREGQGGGYTF; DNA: TGTGCCACCAGCAGAGAGGGGCAGGGAGGCGGCTACACCTTC
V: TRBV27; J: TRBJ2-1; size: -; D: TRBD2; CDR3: CASSSGGAFNEQFF; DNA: TGTGCCAGTAGCAGCGGGGGGGCCTTTAATGAGCAGTTCTTC
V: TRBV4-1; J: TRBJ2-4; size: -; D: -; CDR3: CASSSVAGAKNIQYF; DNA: TGCGCCAGCAGCTCAGTAGCAGGAGCCAAAAACATTCAGTACTTC
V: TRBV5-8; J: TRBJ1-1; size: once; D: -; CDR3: CASSLLLLTEAFF; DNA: TGTGCCAGCAGCTTGCTCCTGTTGACTGAAGCTTTCTTT
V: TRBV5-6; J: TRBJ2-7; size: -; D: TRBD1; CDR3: CASSPGTASYEQYF; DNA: TGTGCCAGCAGCCCGGGGACAGCGTCCTACGAGCAGTACTTC
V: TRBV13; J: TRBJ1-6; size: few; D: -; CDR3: CASSSSSGWGSNSPLHF; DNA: TGTGCCAGCAGCTCCTCATCCGGTTGGGGCAGCAATTCACCCCTCCACTTT
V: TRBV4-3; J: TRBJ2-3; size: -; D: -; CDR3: CASSPDSSTDTQYF; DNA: TGCGCCAGCAGCCCAGACTCTAGCACAGATACGCAGTATTTT
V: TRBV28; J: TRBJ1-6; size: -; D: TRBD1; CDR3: CASLGDRQLIHNSPLHF; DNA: TGTGCCAGCCTGGGGGACAGACAACTTATTCATAATTCACCCCTCCACTTT
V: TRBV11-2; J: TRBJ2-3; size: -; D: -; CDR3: CASTSIGQNTDTQYF; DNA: TGTGCCAGCACCTCCATAGGACAAAACACAGATACGCAGTATTTT
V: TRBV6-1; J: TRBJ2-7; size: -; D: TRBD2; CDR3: CASSEWLAGGYEQYF; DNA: TGTGCCAGCAGTGAATGGCTAGCGGGAGGGTACGAGCAGTACTTC
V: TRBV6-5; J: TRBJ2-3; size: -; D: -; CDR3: CASSLGVGSTDTQYF; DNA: TGTGCCAGCAGTCTAGGAGTTGGGAGCACAGATACGCAGTATTTT
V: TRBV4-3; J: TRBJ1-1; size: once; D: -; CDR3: CASSQGHGLTLNTEAFF; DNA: TGCGCCAGCAGCCAAGGGCACGGACTAACACTGAACACTGAAGCTTTCTTT
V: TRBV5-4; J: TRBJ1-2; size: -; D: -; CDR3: CAIGVGEDYGYTF; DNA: TGTGCCATAGGGGTTGGGGAAGACTATGGCTACACCTTC
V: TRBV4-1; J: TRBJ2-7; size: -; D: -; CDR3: CASSQVSGIKDEQYF; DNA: TGCGCCAGCAGCCAAGTGTCCGGGATTAAGGACGAGCAGTACTTC
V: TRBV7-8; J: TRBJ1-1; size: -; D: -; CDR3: CASSPLMGSGAEAFF; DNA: TGTGCCAGCAGCCCACTTATGGGTAGCGGGGCTGAAGCTTTCTTT
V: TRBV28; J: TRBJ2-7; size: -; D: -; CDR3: CASSFSPGYEQYF; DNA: TGTGCCAGCAGTTTTTCACCCGGCTACGAGCAGTACTTC
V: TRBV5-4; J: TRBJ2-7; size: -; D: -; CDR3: CASSRGTAAYEQYF; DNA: TGTGCCAGCAGCCGTGGCACCGCGGCCTACGAGCAGTACTTC